This T cell receptor (beta chain) was found in a study of T cell responses to AZD1222 COVID-19 vaccine. General study findings and limits: Clonal diversity was possibly underestimated, and white British individuals and females predominated among donors.

Of note for this clone: Its specificity is not known.

Germline V lookup: CDR1 SGDLS, CDR2 YYNGEE. This CDR3 is built from 14 residues. The V and J ends lost 3 bases and 4 bases respectively, with 13 bases between them. The protocol was immunoSEQ multiplex PCR, while the TCRdb copy is restricted to in-frame clones and leaves out a portion. The table records about 150,000 clones, 85% to 95% of them present only once. The sequence was collected from an adult in good health. This chain connects TRBV9 to TRBJ1-1, with D possibly TRBD1 on 5 matching bases. The material was peripheral blood, obtained on day 0 of AZD1222 vaccination. CDR3 nucleotide sequence: TGTGCCAGCAGCGATCAGGGTAGGTCCACTGAAGCTTTCTTT. This gives the protein CASSDQGRSTEAFF.